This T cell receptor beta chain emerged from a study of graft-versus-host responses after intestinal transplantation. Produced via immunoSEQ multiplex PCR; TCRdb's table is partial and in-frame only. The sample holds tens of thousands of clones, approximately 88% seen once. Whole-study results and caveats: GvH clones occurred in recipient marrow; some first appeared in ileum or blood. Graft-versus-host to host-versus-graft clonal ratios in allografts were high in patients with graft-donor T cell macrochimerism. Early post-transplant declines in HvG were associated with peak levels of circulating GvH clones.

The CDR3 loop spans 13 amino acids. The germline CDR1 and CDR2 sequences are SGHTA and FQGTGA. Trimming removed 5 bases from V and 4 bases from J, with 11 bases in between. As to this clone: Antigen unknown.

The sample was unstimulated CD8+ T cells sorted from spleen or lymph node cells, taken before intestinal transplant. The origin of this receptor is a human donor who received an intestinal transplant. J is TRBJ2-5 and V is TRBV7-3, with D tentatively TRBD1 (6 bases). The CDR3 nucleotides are TGTGCCAGCAGCCGGACAGAGTCAGAGACCCAGTACTTC. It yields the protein CASSRTESETQYF.